The 4 T cell receptor beta chains listed next were all sequenced from one sample in a study of blood T cell repertoires in COVID-19. Sequenced by immunoSEQ multiplex PCR; TCRdb stores in-frame clones only, minus some. The sample shows 200,000 to 250,000 clones, around nine tenths of them seen only once. The specimen was peripheral blood. Source of these receptors: a man over 45 with COVID-19, enrolled during active disease.

This clone was picked up one time. The CDR3 bases are TGTGCCAGCAGCGGGGGGGACAGGAGGGACGAGCAGTACTTC. As protein: CASSGGDRRDEQYF. This rearrangement joins TRBV9 to TRBJ2-7; 8 nucleotides agree with TRBD1. The germline gives CDR1 SGDLS, CDR2 YYNGEE. The CDR3 sequence is 14 residues long. With 3 bases clipped from V and 5 bases from J, the junction kept 7 bases outside the gene matches.

The V gene is TRBV5-1, the J gene TRBJ2-3; TRBD1 matches 8 bases. The trim removed 3 bases at V and 4 bases at J, leaving 10 bases unmatched. CDR1 SGHRS and CDR2 YFSETQ come from the germline V gene. This CDR3 has 16 residues. In DNA, the CDR3 is TGCGCCAGCAGCTACGGACAGGGTGGGGCCCCAGATACGCAGTATTTT. This translates into CASSYGQGGAPDTQYF.

CDR3 in DNA: TGTGCCAGCAGCCAATTAGCCAGGGGCGGCGAGACCCAGTACTTC. It is translated as CASSQLARGGETQYF. This chain uses TRBV16 with TRBJ2-5; a weak D match, TRBD1 (6 bases). Germline values: CDR1 KGHSY, CDR2 FQNENV. This CDR3 is 15 amino acids long. Deletions cut 1 base from V and 5 bases from J, with 14 bases between. Based on the CDR3 plus reference TRBV16 and TRBJ2-5, the full variable domain is GEEVAQTPKHLVRGEGQKAKLYCAPIKGHSYVFWYQQVLKNEFKFLISFQNENVFDETGMPKERFSAKCLPNSPCSLEIQATKLEDSAVYFCASSQLARGGETQYFGPGTRLLVL.

The chain couples TRBV19 to TRBJ2-2; 8 bases are shared with TRBD2. Per germline, CDR1 LNHDA and CDR2 SQIVND (reference sequence). The CDR3 contains 17 residues. J lost 0 bases, V lost 3 bases, and 6 bases had no gene match. The CDR3 reads CASSIPGGGTNTGELFF. The CDR3 bases are TGTGCCAGTAGTATCCCCGGGGGGGGAACGAACACCGGGGAGCTGTTTTTT.